This TCR beta chain was identified in a study of long-term antiretroviral therapy in people with HIV. Study overall: A decade or so separates the oldest specimens from the later 2015 immediate-ART recommendation.

V was trimmed by 5 bases and J by 4 bases, leaving 9 bases between them. The CDR3 runs to 11 residues. CDR1 and CDR2 (germline): GTSNPN, SVGIG (reference sequence). Regarding the study as a whole: Relative to control repertoires, HIV repertoires exhibited narrower CDR3 length ranges. In samples taken after ART, diversity increased but remained below transplant donor control levels.

At survey level, the immunoSEQ assay was run in its v3.0 version. A per-sample goal of about 35,000-50,000 T-cell genomes was targeted by sequencing. Clones were sequenced by immunoSEQ multiplex PCR, and TCRdb holds only the in-frame ones, with some missing. The sample lists approximately 22,000 clones, more than 70% seen once, with about 4.6% in the top ten. Concerning this clone: Its target is not known.

The starting material was unsorted PBMCs, obtained 1.3 years after starting antiretroviral therapy. This sequence originates from a man in his 60s with HIV. This chain connects TRBV30 to TRBJ2-7; D remains ambiguous. The DNA of the CDR3 is TGTGCCTGGTCGAGACTTTACGAGCAGTACTTC. Residues: CAWSRLYEQYF.